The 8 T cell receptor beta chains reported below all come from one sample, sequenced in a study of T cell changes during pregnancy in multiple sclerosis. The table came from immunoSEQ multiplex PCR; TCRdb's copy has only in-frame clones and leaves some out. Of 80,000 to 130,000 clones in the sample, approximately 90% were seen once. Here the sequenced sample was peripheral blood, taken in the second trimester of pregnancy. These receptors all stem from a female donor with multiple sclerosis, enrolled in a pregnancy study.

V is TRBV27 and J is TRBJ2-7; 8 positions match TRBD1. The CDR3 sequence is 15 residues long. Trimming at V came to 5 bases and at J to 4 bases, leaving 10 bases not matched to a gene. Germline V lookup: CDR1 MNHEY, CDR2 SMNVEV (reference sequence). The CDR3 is CASSPRQGTGYEQYF. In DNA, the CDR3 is TGTGCCAGCAGTCCACGACAGGGGACGGGATACGAGCAGTACTTC.

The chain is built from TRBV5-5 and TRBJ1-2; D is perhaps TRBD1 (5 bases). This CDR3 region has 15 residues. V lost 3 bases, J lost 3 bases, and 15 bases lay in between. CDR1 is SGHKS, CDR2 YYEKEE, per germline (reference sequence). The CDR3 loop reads CASSYSPGLHYGYTF. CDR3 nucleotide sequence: TGTGCCAGCAGCTACTCGCCAGGGCTCCACTATGGCTACACCTTC. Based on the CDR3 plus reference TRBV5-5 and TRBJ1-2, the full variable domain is DAGVTQSPTHLIKTRGQQVTLRCSPISGHKSVSWYQQVLGQGPQFIFQYYEKEERGRGNFPDRFSARQFPNYSSELNVNALLLGDSALYLCASSYSPGLHYGYTFGSGTRLTVV.

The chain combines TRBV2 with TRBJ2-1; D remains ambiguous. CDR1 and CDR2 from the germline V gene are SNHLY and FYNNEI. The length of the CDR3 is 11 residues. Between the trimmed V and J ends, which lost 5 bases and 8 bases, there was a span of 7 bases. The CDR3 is CASSPRDEQFF. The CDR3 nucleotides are TGTGCCAGCAGTCCCCGGGATGAGCAGTTCTTC.

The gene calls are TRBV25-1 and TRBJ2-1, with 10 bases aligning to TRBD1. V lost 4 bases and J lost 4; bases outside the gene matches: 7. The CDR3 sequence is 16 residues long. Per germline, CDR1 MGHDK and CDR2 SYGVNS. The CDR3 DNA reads TGTGCCAGCAGTGGCCTTGGGGGACAGGGGTACAATGAGCAGTTCTTC. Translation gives CASSGLGGQGYNEQFF.

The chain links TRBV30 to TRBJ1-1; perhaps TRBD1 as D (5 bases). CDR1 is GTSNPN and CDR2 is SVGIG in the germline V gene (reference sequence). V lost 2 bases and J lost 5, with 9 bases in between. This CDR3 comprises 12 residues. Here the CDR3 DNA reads TGTGCCTGGAGTCAGGGATGGACTGAAGCTTTCTTT. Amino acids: CAWSQGWTEAFF.

This CDR3 is CASSMWDRVSLATNQPQHF. The CDR3 DNA follows: TGTGCCAGTAGTATGTGGGACAGGGTAAGTTTAGCTACCAATCAGCCCCAGCATTTT. The rearrangement links TRBV19 to TRBJ1-5; TRBD1 matches at 9 bases. Germline CDR1 reads LNHDA; CDR2 reads SQIVND (reference sequence). The CDR3 covers 19 residues. The trim removed 3 bases at V and 3 bases at J, leaving 15 bases unmatched.

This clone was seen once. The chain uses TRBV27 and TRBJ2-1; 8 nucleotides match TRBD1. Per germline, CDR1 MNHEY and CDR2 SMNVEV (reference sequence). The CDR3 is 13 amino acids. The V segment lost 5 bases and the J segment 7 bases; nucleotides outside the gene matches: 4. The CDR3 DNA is TGTGCCAGCAGTAAGGACAGGGAAAATGAGCAGTTCTTC. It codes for CASSKDRENEQFF.

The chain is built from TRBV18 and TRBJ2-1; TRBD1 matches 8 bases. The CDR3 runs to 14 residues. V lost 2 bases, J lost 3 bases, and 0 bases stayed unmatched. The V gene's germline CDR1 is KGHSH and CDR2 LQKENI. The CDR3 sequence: CASSPGTGYNEQFF. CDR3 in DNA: TGTGCCAGCTCACCAGGGACAGGCTACAATGAGCAGTTCTTC.